Reported below is one TCR beta chain. This CDR3 region has 12 residues. Germline CDR1 reads SGHTA; CDR2 reads FQGNSA. Trimming shortened V by 3 bases and J by 7 bases, and 6 bases separated the two germline ends. This specimen belongs to a study of control samples from healthy donors and cancer patients. Sequenced by immunoSEQ multiplex PCR; TCRdb stores in-frame clones only, minus some. The table shows 100,000 to 150,000 clones, with about 95% occurring only once. The sequence came from a young man in good health. Input material: blood. The chain has TRBV7-2 and TRBJ1-4; D not resolved. The DNA for the CDR3 is TGTGCCAGCAGCTTGCCAAGTGAAAAACTGTTTTTT. This codes for CASSLPSEKLFF.